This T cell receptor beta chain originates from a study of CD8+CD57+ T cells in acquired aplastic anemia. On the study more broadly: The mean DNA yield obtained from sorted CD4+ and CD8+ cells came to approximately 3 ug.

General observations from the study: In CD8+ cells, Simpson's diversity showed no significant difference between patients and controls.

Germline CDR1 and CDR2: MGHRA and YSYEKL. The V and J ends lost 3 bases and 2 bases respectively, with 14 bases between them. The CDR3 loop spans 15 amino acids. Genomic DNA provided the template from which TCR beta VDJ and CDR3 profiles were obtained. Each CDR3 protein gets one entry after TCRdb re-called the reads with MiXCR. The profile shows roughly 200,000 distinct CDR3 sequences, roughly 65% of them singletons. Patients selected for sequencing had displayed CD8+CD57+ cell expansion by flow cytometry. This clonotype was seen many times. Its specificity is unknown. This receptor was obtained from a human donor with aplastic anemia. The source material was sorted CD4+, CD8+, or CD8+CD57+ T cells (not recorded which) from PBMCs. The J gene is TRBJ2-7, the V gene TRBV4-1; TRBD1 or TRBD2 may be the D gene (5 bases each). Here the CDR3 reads CASSQGPGFTYEQYF. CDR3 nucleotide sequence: TGCGCCAGCAGCCAGGGGCCGGGGTTTACCTACGAGCAGTACTTC.